The rows below give T cell receptor beta chains drawn from one sample of a study of cytomegalovirus exposure and HLA in healthy donors. This table comes from immunoSEQ multiplex PCR, and its TCRdb copy is limited to in-frame clones, with some not included. The top ten clones hold 4.8% of a sample with over 150,000 clones, 80% to 90% of them seen once. The sequencing sample was made of PBMCs. The source is a girl aged 5 to 17 in good health and CMV-seropositive. The CDR3 runs from the conserved cysteine through the conserved F or W. A D gene is named only where the DNA matches it firmly. Size is stated for part of the rows, as once, few or many counts, or as a class when the clone is expanded.

TRBV5-1	NA	NA	TRBJ1-1	CASSPGLRTEAFF	TGCGCCAGCAGCCCTGGTTTGAGGACTGAAGCTTTCTTT
TRBV6-5	NA	NA	TRBJ1-1	CASTESRGTEAFF	TGTGCCAGCACTGAATCTAGGGGCACTGAAGCTTTCTTT
TRBV7-2	NA	NA	TRBJ2-2	CASRVTRTGELFF	TGTGCCAGCAGGGTGACGAGGACCGGGGAGCTGTTTTTT
TRBV7-9	NA	NA	TRBJ1-2	CASSLTTSNYGYTF	TGTGCCAGCAGCTTAACCACAAGTAACTATGGCTACACCTTC
TRBV6-6	TRBD1	NA	TRBJ2-7	CASSPTGSPNEQYF	TGTGCCAGCAGTCCGACAGGGTCCCCCAACGAGCAGTACTTC
TRBV9	NA	NA	TRBJ1-2	CASSVVQDGGYTF	TGTGCCAGCAGCGTAGTACAGGATGGTGGCTACACCTTC
TRBV18	NA	NA	TRBJ1-5	CASSQARVGNQPQHF	TGTGCCAGCTCCCAAGCCAGGGTTGGCAATCAGCCCCAGCATTTT
TRBV7-8	TRBD1	few	TRBJ2-3	CASSLETGDPDTQYF	TGTGCCAGCAGCTTAGAGACAGGGGACCCAGATACGCAGTATTTT
TRBV6-6	NA	once	TRBJ1-1	CASSYSRGTEAFF	TGTGCCAGCAGTTACTCGCGTGGCACTGAAGCTTTCTTT
TRBV7-9	TRBD2	NA	TRBJ2-5	CAGGGVETQYF	TGTGCCGGCGGGGGGGTGGAGACCCAGTACTTC
TRBV5-6	NA	NA	TRBJ2-7	CASSLLSDPYEQYF	TGTGCCAGCAGCTTGCTGTCAGATCCTTACGAGCAGTACTTC